This paragraph covers one TCR beta chain sequence. The antigen remains unidentified. Each CDR3 protein is one row after TCRdb ran MiXCR on the reads. The profile shows hundreds of thousands of distinct CDR3 sequences, roughly a quarter of them singletons. The data originate from a study of T cell repertoires in cytomegalovirus infection. About the research overall: Public TCR beta signatures provided an indication of both CMV infection and a matching HLA type.

The CDR3 length is 15 residues. V was shortened by 0 bases and J by 6 bases, with 11 bases between the two germline ends. Germline V gene data show CDR1 as LNHNV and CDR2 as YYDKDF (reference sequence). The study's findings and limits: CMV-specific TCR beta clonotypes restricted by HLA-C dominated the ex vivo response. Cumulative frequency (of public TCR beta family members) identified carriers of CMV plus the relevant HLA.

This rearrangement joins TRBV15 to TRBJ1-4, with unresolved D. Sequenced sample: CD8+ T cells from PBMCs. The source is a human donor in good health (CMV status not recorded). Some clones in this sample may be carry-over from other donors' samples. CDR3 in amino acids: CATSRDPGADEKLFF. CDR3 DNA sequence: TGTGCCACCAGCAGAGATCCAGGCGCGGATGAAAAACTGTTTTTT. Full variable domain (remainder filled in from reference TRBV15 and TRBJ1-4): DAMVIQNPRYQVTQFGKPVTLSCSQTLNHNVMYWYQQKSSQAPKLLFHYYDKDFNNEADTPDNFQSRRPNTSFCFLDIRSPGLGDTAMYLCATSRDPGADEKLFFGSGTQLSVL.